A single sample gave rise to the 8 T cell receptor beta chains below, sequenced in a study of T-cell reconstitution after alpha-beta-depleted transplantation in children. Researchers prepared the TCRbeta library using unique molecular identifiers, the study reports. TCRdb itself ran the PCR reads through MiXCR, one entry per CDR3 protein. The sample lists under 300,000 distinct CDR3 sequences; approximately 10% were seen once. The specimen was peripheral blood, collected 180 days after TCRalphabeta/CD19-depleted stem cell transplant. Source of these receptors: a male patient aged 2 to 9 who had a stem cell transplant for chronic granulomatous disease, so the T cells may come from the graft donor.

Ten or more counts support this clonotype. The chain links TRBV12-3 or TRBV12-4 to TRBJ2-6, with D unresolved. Trimming pared 4 bases from V and 6 bases from J, leaving 10 bases between. The CDR3 consists of 14 residues. As DNA, the CDR3 is TGTGCCAGCAGTTCGGAGTTAATGGCCAACGTCCTGACTTTC. Amino acids: CASSSELMANVLTF.

This clonotype was found many times. The J gene is TRBJ2-7, the V gene TRBV7-7, with TRBD1 as a possible D gene (5 bases). This CDR3 spans 16 amino acids. Germline V lookup: CDR1 SSHAT, CDR2 FNYEAQ (reference sequence). Trimming shortened V by 3 bases and J by 0 bases, and 15 bases separated the two germline ends. The CDR3 DNA sequence: TGTGCCAGCAGCTTTGTCCCAGGGCTTCCCTCCTACGAGCAGTACTTC. Protein sequence: CASSFVPGLPSYEQYF. Full variable domain (outside the CDR3, taken from reference TRBV7-7 and TRBJ2-7): GAGVSQSPRYKVTKRGQDVTLRCDPISSHATLYWYQQALGQGPEFLTYFNYEAQPDKSGLPSDRFSAERPEGSISTLTIQRTEQRDSAMYRCASSFVPGLPSYEQYFGPGTRLTVT.

This clonotype was detected ten times or more. The genes are TRBV7-2 and TRBJ2-2, with D unclear. CDR3 length: 16 amino acids. Between the trimmed V and J ends, which lost 1 base and 6 bases, there was a span of 15 bases. Germline CDR1 SGHTA, CDR2 FQGNSA. CDR3 in amino acids: CASSLVPGLSAGELFF. Here the CDR3 DNA reads TGTGCCAGCAGCTTAGTCCCGGGTTTGAGCGCCGGGGAGCTGTTTTTT.

This clonotype has ten or more counts. The chain carries TRBV6-6 and TRBJ2-1; no clear D gene. The germline gives CDR1 MNHNY, CDR2 SVGAGI (reference sequence). The CDR3 loop spans 12 amino acids. Trimming removed 5 bases from V and 4 bases from J, with 6 bases in between. The CDR3 here is CASSIEYNEQFF. CDR3 bases: TGTGCCAGCAGTATCGAATACAATGAGCAGTTCTTC.

Comments on this clonotype: A much more abundant neighbour one base away suggests this may be a read error. The chain combines TRBV6-2 or TRBV6-3 with TRBJ2-3, with D hard to call. The CDR3 length is 13 residues. Germline-derived CDR1 and CDR2 are MNHEY and SVGEGT. CDR3 sequence: CASRSFSTDTKYF. Here the CDR3 DNA reads TGTGCCAGCAGGTCCTTTTCCACAGATACGAAGTATTTT.

This clonotype came up many times. The DNA of the CDR3 is TGTGCCAGCAGTCGAATGCCCGGGACAGCCTACTACGAGCAGTACTTC. Its protein product is CASSRMPGTAYYEQYF. The chain couples TRBV6-1 to TRBJ2-7; 7 bases line up with TRBD1. This CDR3 is 16 amino acids long. J gave up 3 bases and V 5 bases, and 13 bases lay outside the gene matches. The V gene's germline CDR1 is MNHNS and CDR2 SASEGT.

This clonotype was detected many times. V usage is TRBV20-1 and J usage is TRBJ2-5, with D hard to call. This CDR3 comprises 12 residues. V lost 6 bases and J 7 bases, leaving 15 bases between the germline ends. Germline V CDR1 and CDR2: DFQATT, SNEGSKA (reference sequence). CDR3 nucleotides: TGCAGTGCCACAATCCCCCCCGGGACCCAGTACTTC. Its protein is CSATIPPGTQYF.

This clonotype was counted at least ten times. V is TRBV4-1 and J is TRBJ1-1, with 7 nucleotides matching TRBD1. This CDR3 contains 16 residues. Germline assignment: CDR1 MGHRA and CDR2 YSYEKL. The trim removed 1 base at V and 5 bases at J, leaving 10 bases unmatched. The CDR3 here is CASSQVGYRGDTEAFF. CDR3 DNA: TGCGCCAGCAGCCAAGTTGGTTACAGGGGAGATACTGAAGCTTTCTTT.